This TCR beta chain was identified in a study of T cell responses to AZD1222 COVID-19 vaccine. Study at large: Second-dose intervals near 4 or 12 weeks were combined.

This clone occurred once. The V end was cut by 4 bases, the J end by 0 bases, with 10 bases between. This CDR3 comprises 14 residues. Germline V gives CDR1 MNHEY, CDR2 SMNVEV (reference sequence). Clones were sequenced by immunoSEQ multiplex PCR, and TCRdb holds only the in-frame ones, with some missing. This table has fewer than 150,000 clones, 90% to 95% appearing once. The clonotype was recovered from an adult in good health. This chain links TRBV27 with TRBJ2-7; D may be TRBD1 (6 bases). Sample: peripheral blood, taken on day 0 of AZD1222 vaccination. The CDR3 sequence is CASSWGRNSYEQYF. The CDR3 DNA follows: TGTGCCAGCAGTTGGGGGCGGAACTCCTACGAGCAGTACTTC.